A selection of T cell receptor beta chains follows, all from one sample in a study of blood T cell repertoires in COVID-19. Repertoires were generated with immunoSEQ multiplex PCR, while TCRdb's copy carries only in-frame clones and drops some. The profile shows 84,000 or so clones, approximately 80% of them singletons. The sample was peripheral blood. The origin of the receptors is a man of 80 years or more with active or convalescent COVID-19. Both conserved end residues are part of each CDR3. A D gene is named only where the DNA matches it firmly. The size entry is marked missing in some rows and otherwise reads once, few, many or a size class.

D gene	V gene	J gene	clone size	CDR3 DNA	CDR3 protein
NA	TRBV6-2/TRBV6-3	TRBJ1-6	once	TGTGCCAGCAGTTACAGGCGACATACGAATTCACCCCTCCACTTT	CASSYRRHTNSPLHF
NA	TRBV5-1	TRBJ2-3	NA	TGCGCCAGCAGCATTAGCGGAGTTAGCACAGATACGCAGTATTTT	CASSISGVSTDTQYF
TRBD2	TRBV10-3	TRBJ2-4	NA	TGTGCCATCAGTGAGTTAGCGGGGGCAAAGTACTTC	CAISELAGAKYF
NA	TRBV3-1/TRBV3-2	TRBJ1-5	NA	TGTGCCAGCAGCCAAGGAGGGTTTAGCAATCAGCCCCAGCATTTT	CASSQGGFSNQPQHF
NA	TRBV7-3	TRBJ2-1	NA	TGTGCCAGCAGCTTAGAACAGAGGGATGAGCAGTTCTTC	CASSLEQRDEQFF
TRBD1	TRBV27	TRBJ2-5	NA	TGTGCCAGCAGACCGGACAGGGCAGTCGCGGAGACCCAGTACTTC	CASRPDRAVAETQYF
NA	TRBV18	TRBJ2-5	NA	TGTGCCAGCTCACGGTCAACGGTCCATCAAGAGACCCAGTACTTC	CASSRSTVHQETQYF
NA	TRBV5-1	TRBJ1-1	few	TGCGCCAGCAGCTTCGTAGGGAGCACTGAAGCTTTCTTT	CASSFVGSTEAFF
NA	TRBV12-3/TRBV12-4	TRBJ1-1	NA	TGTGCCAGCAGCCGTCAGGTGAACACTGAAGCTTTCTTT	CASSRQVNTEAFF
TRBD2	TRBV19	TRBJ2-2	NA	TGTGCCAGCTCGCCTGCGGGAGGGAACACCGGGGAGCTGTTTTTT	CASSPAGGNTGELFF
TRBD1	TRBV4-1	TRBJ1-2	NA	TGCGCCAGCAGCCAACCAAACCGGGACAGGGGCTATGGCTACACCTTC	CASSQPNRDRGYGYTF
NA	TRBV7-9	TRBJ2-1	NA	TGTGCCAGCAGCTTCGGGAGCTCCTACAATGAGCAGTTCTTC	CASSFGSSYNEQFF
TRBD2	TRBV4-2	TRBJ2-2	few	TGTGCCAGCAGCCAAGATATGGTAGCGGGAACGGCCGGGGAGCTGTTTTTT	CASSQDMVAGTAGELFF
TRBD1	TRBV3-1/TRBV3-2	TRBJ2-2	NA	TGTGCCAGCAGTAAGGACAGGGAAAGAGGATTCACCGGGGAGCTGTTTTTT	CASSKDRERGFTGELFF
TRBD1	TRBV6-5	TRBJ1-5	NA	TGTGCCAGCAGTTCCGGGACAGATAGCAATCAGCCCCAGCATTTT	CASSSGTDSNQPQHF
NA	TRBV19	TRBJ2-3	NA	TGTGCCAGTAGTATTGGGCCTCTGAGCACAGATACGCAGTATTTT	CASSIGPLSTDTQYF
TRBD2	TRBV4-1	TRBJ2-5	NA	TGCGCCAGCAGCCAAGAGGCGCGGGGGTTTGAGACCCAGTACTTC	CASSQEARGFETQYF
NA	TRBV6-5	TRBJ2-1	once	TGTGCCAGCAGTCCCAGGCCTCTCGGGGGACCGCCGGAGTTCTTC	CASSPRPLGGPPEFF
TRBD1	TRBV18	TRBJ2-5	NA	TGTGCCAGCTCACTTGTAAGGACAGGGGAACAAGAGACCCAGTACTTC	CASSLVRTGEQETQYF
TRBD1	TRBV2	TRBJ1-5	NA	TGTGCCAGCAGCCACTCCCAGGGACAGGGTGGCCAGCCCCAGCATTTT	CASSHSQGQGGQPQHF
NA	TRBV28	TRBJ1-3	once	TGTGCCAGCAGTTTACCCACCGCGACAGAGATTCGAAACACCATATATTTT	CASSLPTATEIRNTIYF
TRBD1	TRBV2	TRBJ2-5	NA	TGTGCCAGCAGGTTAAGGACCGGGACAGAAGAGACCCAGTACTTC	CASRLRTGTEETQYF
TRBD1	TRBV7-2	TRBJ1-5	many	TGTGCCAGCAGCTTATGGGGACAGGGCAATCAGCCCCAGCATTTT	CASSLWGQGNQPQHF
TRBD1	TRBV18	TRBJ1-1	NA	TGTGCCAGCTCACCAAGGACAGGGTGGGGCACTGAAGCTTTCTTT	CASSPRTGWGTEAFF